The 14 T cell receptor beta chains in this list originate from one sample, sequenced in a study of response to subunit inactivated influenza vaccine. MiXCR, run by TCRdb on the RT-PCR reads, gives a single entry per CDR3 protein. The table has under 500,000 distinct CDR3 sequences, approximately 10% seen once. This sample comprised PBMCs from blood, obtained 45 days after vaccination. The source is a man aged 50 to 59 who received an inactivated influenza vaccine.

This clonotype was seen a handful of times. This rearrangement joins TRBV5-1 to TRBJ2-5; 10 bases are shared with TRBD1. The germline V gene has CDR1 SGHRS and CDR2 YFSETQ. CDR3 length: 14 residues. Trimming at V came to 3 bases and at J to 4 bases, leaving 3 bases not matched to a gene. The CDR3: CASSWDRGRETQYF. CDR3 nucleotide sequence: TGCGCCAGCAGCTGGGACAGGGGACGAGAGACCCAGTACTTC. The variable domain in full, with the rest retrieved from reference TRBV5-1 and TRBJ2-5, is KAGVTQTPRYLIKTRGQQVTLSCSPISGHRSVSWYQQTPGQGLQFLFEYFSETQRNKGNFPGRFSGRQFSNSRSEMNVSTLELGDSALYLCASSWDRGRETQYFGPGTRLLVL.

This rearrangement joins TRBV6-1 to TRBJ2-1, with 11 bases aligning to TRBD2. V lost 6 bases to trimming and J lost 4 bases; unmatched junction nucleotides: 5. The CDR3 has 15 amino acids. CDR1 and CDR2 from the germline V gene are MNHNS and SASEGT. The CDR3 DNA reads as TGTGCCAGCAGAAAGGGACTAGCGGCTTACAATGAGCAGTTCTTC. Translation gives CASRKGLAAYNEQFF.

This clonotype was found a few times. The V call is TRBV12-3 or TRBV12-4, the J call TRBJ2-2; D possibly uses TRBD1 or TRBD2 (5 bases each). The CDR3 covers 13 residues. Trimming removed 6 bases from V and 5 bases from J, with 10 bases in between. The CDR3 loop reads CASRLGETGELFF. As DNA, the CDR3 is TGTGCCAGCAGACTAGGGGAGACCGGGGAGCTGTTTTTT.

The sample holds a few counts of this clonotype. The rearrangement links TRBV20-1 to TRBJ2-3; D is undetermined. The CDR3 has 15 residues. Germline lookup yields CDR1 DFQATT and CDR2 SNEGSKA (reference sequence). V shed 6 bases and J shed 1 base, with 17 bases lying between them. The CDR3 region has the DNA TGCAGTGCCACGGCCGTGAGACGGGGCACAGATACGCAGTATTTT. Encoded protein: CSATAVRRGTDTQYF.

Comments on this clonotype: This clone may be a read error of a much larger clone one base away. V usage is TRBV20-1 and J usage is TRBJ2-3; D is perhaps TRBD2 (6 bases). This CDR3 has 17 amino acids. CDR1 is DFQATT and CDR2 is SNEGSKA in the germline V gene (reference sequence). Trimming left V 2 bases short and J 2 bases short, with 20 bases between. This CDR3 is CSARIGGTPESTDTQYF. CDR3 sequence (DNA): TGCAGTGCTAGAATAGGAGGGACCCCGGAATCCACAGATACGCAGTATTTT.

CDR3 in amino acids: CASNVDSYSNQPQHF. The DNA for the CDR3 is TGTGCCAGCAACGTTGACAGTTATAGCAATCAGCCCCAGCATTTT. J is TRBJ1-5 and V is TRBV2; a weak D match, TRBD1 (5 bases). Germline-derived CDR1 and CDR2 are SNHLY and FYNNEI. V lost 7 bases and J lost 0, with 13 bases in between. The CDR3 has 15 amino acids.

The rearrangement uses TRBV4-3 and TRBJ1-1; TRBD1 is a possible D gene (5 bases). Between the trimmed V and J ends, which lost 1 base and 4 bases, there was a span of 13 bases. Looked up from germline, CDR1 is LGHNA and CDR2 is YSLEER. The CDR3 covers 15 residues. DNA of the CDR3: TGCGCCAGCAGCCAAGTCAGAGGGGAGGGCACTGAAGCTTTCTTT. It encodes CASSQVRGEGTEAFF.

This clonotype was picked up a small number of times. The V and J genes are TRBV7-2 and TRBJ2-3; 7 bases agree with TRBD2. Germline V CDR1 and CDR2: SGHTA, FQGNSA. This CDR3 has 15 amino acids. J gave up 2 bases and V 1 base, and 3 bases lay outside the gene matches. CDR3 in amino acids: CASSLVLADTDTQYF. The CDR3 nucleotides read TGTGCCAGCAGCTTAGTCCTAGCGGACACAGATACGCAGTATTTT.

The chain links TRBV11-2 to TRBJ2-7; possible D gene TRBD2, 5 bases. CDR1 is SGHAT and CDR2 is FQNNGV in the germline V gene. Deletions cut 1 base from V and 2 bases from J, with 18 bases between. The CDR3 sequence is 17 residues long. The CDR3 DNA follows: TGTGCCAGCAGCTTAGCTCCCACTGGTGGAGGCACCTACGAGCAGTACTTC. Encoded protein: CASSLAPTGGGTYEQYF.

This clonotype was recorded many times. V gene TRBV6-2 or TRBV6-3 combines with J gene TRBJ2-1; D may be TRBD1 (6 bases). The V gene lost 5 bases and the J gene lost 7 bases, with 15 bases spanning the gap. In germline, CDR1 is MNHEY, CDR2 SVGEGT. The CDR3 runs 14 residues. CDR3 loop: CASSEDRFRNEQFF. The CDR3 coding sequence is TGTGCCAGCAGTGAGGACAGATTCCGAAATGAGCAGTTCTTC.

This chain connects TRBV29-1 to TRBJ2-7; D is possibly TRBD1 or TRBD2 (5 bases each). V was trimmed by 3 bases and J by 2 bases, leaving 17 bases between them. The length of the CDR3 is 15 residues. The germline gives CDR1 SQVTM, CDR2 ANQGSEA. Here the CDR3 DNA reads TGCAGCGTTGAGAATTCCGCAGGGAGTACCTACGAGCAGTACTTC. This encodes CSVENSAGSTYEQYF.

V usage is TRBV12-3 or TRBV12-4 and J usage is TRBJ2-7; D is undetermined. CDR3 length: 13 residues. V gave up 3 bases and J gave up 3 bases, with 9 bases separating them. This CDR3 reads CASSLATDYEQYF. As DNA, the CDR3 is TGTGCCAGCAGTTTGGCGACTGACTACGAGCAGTACTTC.

This clonotype was found a few times. V is TRBV4-3 and J is TRBJ2-1; D is undetermined. Germline-derived CDR1 and CDR2 are LGHNA and YSLEER. Trimming left V 4 bases short and J 5 bases short, with 9 bases between. This CDR3 has 13 residues. The DNA of the CDR3 is TGCGCCAGCAGCCCTGGGTCGAACAATGAGCAGTTCTTC. Its protein is CASSPGSNNEQFF.

This chain links TRBV3-1 with TRBJ2-2, with D perhaps matching TRBD2 (6 bases). Germline CDR1 LGHDT, CDR2 YNNKEL (reference sequence). The CDR3 runs 16 residues. Trimming stripped 1 base from V and 4 bases from J, with 13 bases between. The DNA for the CDR3 is TGTGCCAGCAGCCAAGGCGCGGGGTATGGCACCGGGGAGCTGTTTTTT. Translated: CASSQGAGYGTGELFF.